One sample yielded the 21 T cell receptor beta chains listed below, sequenced in a study of blood T cell repertoires in COVID-19. Produced via immunoSEQ multiplex PCR; TCRdb's table is partial and in-frame only. Among approximately 110,000 clones listed, approximately 74% were seen once. The material sequenced was peripheral blood. The source is a man at least 80 years old with COVID-19, enrolled during active disease.

The chain has TRBV6-5 and TRBJ2-7, with D perhaps matching TRBD2 (5 bases). Germline CDR1 reads MNHEY; CDR2 reads SVGAGI. V lost 4 bases and J lost 1, with 11 bases in between. The CDR3 is 14 amino acids. Written as DNA, the CDR3 is TGTGCCAGCAGTTCCCGGACTCTTTCCTACGAGCAGTACTTC. Its protein product is CASSSRTLSYEQYF.

As to this clone: Other nucleotide sequences in the sample specify the same CDR3. The chain uses TRBV7-3 and TRBJ1-1, with D maybe TRBD1 (6 bases). The CDR3 is 13 amino acids. Trimming took off 5 bases at V and 1 base at J, with 8 bases between the two ends. Germline lookup yields CDR1 SGHTA and CDR2 FQGTGA. CDR3 sequence: CASSQDRNTEAFF. The DNA of the CDR3 is TGTGCCAGCAGCCAGGACAGGAACACTGAAGCTTTCTTT.

The chain is built from TRBV10-3 and TRBJ2-2, with 7 bases lining up with TRBD1. The germline V gene encodes CDR1 ENHRY and CDR2 SYGVKD. CDR3 size: 15 residues. J was trimmed by 6 bases and V by 10 bases; bases with no gene match: 14. This CDR3 reads CATKTPTGAAGELFF. CDR3 DNA sequence: TGTGCCACTAAGACTCCTACAGGGGCGGCCGGGGAGCTGTTTTTT.

This clone showed up just a few times. The rearrangement links TRBV27 to TRBJ2-2, with 14 positions matching TRBD2. The CDR3 spans 18 residues. V gave up 8 bases and J gave up 8 bases; unmatched junction bases: 16. Per the germline V gene, CDR1 is MNHEY and CDR2 is SMNVEV (reference sequence). The CDR3 is CASARGTSGRSRSGELFF. The CDR3 bases are TGTGCCAGCGCCCGAGGGACTAGCGGGAGATCTCGGTCTGGGGAGCTGTTTTTT.

The chain uses TRBV7-6 and TRBJ2-7; no definite D call. The germline CDR1 and CDR2 sequences are SGHVS and FNYEAQ. Trimming took 5 bases from V and 1 from J, leaving 21 bases between them. This CDR3 has 17 amino acids. In nucleotides, the CDR3 is TGTGCCAGCAGCCAGCTCACTTTAGCCACCCCGTCCTACGAGCAGTACTTC. Protein sequence: CASSQLTLATPSYEQYF.

V gene TRBV29-1 combines with J gene TRBJ2-7; D might be TRBD1 (7 bases). In germline, CDR1 is SQVTM, CDR2 ANQGSEA. This CDR3 is built from 15 residues. V lost 6 bases and J lost 1, with 19 bases in between. CDR3 coding DNA: TGCAGCGTCCGTGGGCGGGACAGAGCTTCCTACGAGCAGTACTTC. It specifies CSVRGRDRASYEQYF.

V usage is TRBV9 and J usage is TRBJ2-1; 7 bases are a match to TRBD2. The CDR3 covers 22 residues. Germline lookup yields CDR1 SGDLS and CDR2 YYNGEE. The junction had 25 bases not matched to a gene; V was cut back by 2 bases and J by 2 bases. This chain's CDR3 is CASSVDPLGLAVFQSPYNEQFF. The CDR3 nucleotides are TGTGCCAGCAGCGTGGATCCCCTGGGGCTAGCGGTTTTCCAGAGCCCCTACAATGAGCAGTTCTTC.

A few counts support this clone. This rearrangement joins TRBV5-1 to TRBJ2-1; 9 bases agree with TRBD2. The length of the CDR3 is 17 residues. J lost 0 bases, V lost 4 bases, and 8 bases had no gene match. The germline gives CDR1 SGHRS, CDR2 YFSETQ. The CDR3 sequence is CASSTFSSGSSYNEQFF. The CDR3 DNA sequence: TGCGCCAGCAGCACCTTCAGTAGCGGGAGCTCCTACAATGAGCAGTTCTTC.

This chain links TRBV28 with TRBJ2-1; 13 positions agree with TRBD2. The trim removed 6 bases at V and 9 bases at J, leaving 11 bases unmatched. In germline, CDR1 is MDHEN, CDR2 SYDVKM. The CDR3 sequence is 16 residues long. CDR3 loop: CASSFWTSGSLGEQFF. CDR3 in DNA: TGTGCCAGCAGCTTTTGGACTAGCGGGAGTTTGGGTGAGCAGTTCTTC.

The CDR3 DNA reads as TGCGCCAGCAGCCAAGAGAGCGGGAATGAAAAACTGTTTTTT. Its translation: CASSQESGNEKLFF. This chain uses TRBV4-1 with TRBJ1-4, with D hard to call. Germline values: CDR1 MGHRA, CDR2 YSYEKL. The V end lost 0 bases, the J end lost 5 bases, and 7 bases lay between the germline ends. This CDR3 spans 14 amino acids.

The CDR3 coding sequence is TGCGCCAGCAGCTCAGAATCGGGACTCCTAGGGGAGCTGTTTTTT. Amino acids: CASSSESGLLGELFF. The chain carries TRBV5-1 and TRBJ2-2, with D perhaps matching TRBD2 (6 bases). Germline values: CDR1 SGHRS, CDR2 YFSETQ. V was shortened by 3 bases and J by 8 bases, with 17 bases between the two germline ends. The CDR3 spans 15 residues. Using reference TRBV5-1 and TRBJ2-2 for the parts outside the CDR3, the full variable domain is KAGVTQTPRYLIKTRGQQVTLSCSPISGHRSVSWYQQTPGQGLQFLFEYFSETQRNKGNFPGRFSGRQFSNSRSEMNVSTLELGDSALYLCASSSESGLLGELFFGEGSRLTVL.

This chain connects TRBV18 to TRBJ2-3; 8 positions match TRBD2. Germline V gives CDR1 KGHSH, CDR2 LQKENI. V shed 1 base and J 3 bases; nucleotides not matched to a gene: 6. The CDR3 contains 16 residues. The CDR3 DNA is TGTGCCAGCTCACCACTTTCCGGACTAGCAACAGATACGCAGTATTTT. Amino acid sequence: CASSPLSGLATDTQYF. Together with reference TRBV18 and TRBJ2-3, the CDR3 gives the full variable domain: NAGVMQNPRHLVRRRGQEARLRCSPMKGHSHVYWYRQLPEEGLKFMVYLQKENIIDESGMPKERFSAEFPKEGPSILRIQQVVRGDSAAYFCASSPLSGLATDTQYFGPGTRLTVL.

The chain is built from TRBV15 and TRBJ2-7, with D possibly TRBD1 on 6 matching bases. Trimming stripped 1 base from V and 5 bases from J, with 9 bases between. The CDR3 spans 13 residues. Germline V lookup: CDR1 LNHNV, CDR2 YYDKDF (reference sequence). The CDR3 region is CATSRVQGHEQYF. The CDR3 nucleotides are TGTGCCACCAGCAGAGTACAGGGCCACGAGCAGTACTTC.

The chain joins TRBV7-3 to TRBJ2-1; 14 bases fit TRBD2. CDR1 and CDR2 (germline): SGHTA, FQGTGA. The CDR3 has 16 residues. The junction had 6 bases not matched to a gene; V was cut back by 4 bases and J by 7 bases. The CDR3 sequence: CASSSQTSGRGNEQFF. The CDR3 bases are TGTGCCAGCAGCTCTCAGACTAGCGGGAGGGGAAATGAGCAGTTCTTC.

In this sample, this clone turned up once. The chain employs TRBV24-1 and TRBJ2-5, with 9 bases that match TRBD1. CDR1 is KGHDR and CDR2 is SFDVKD in the germline V gene. Trimming cost V 7 bases and J 5 bases; bases outside gene matches: 10. The CDR3 covers 15 residues. The CDR3 DNA is TGTGCCACCAGCGCCGGGACAGGGTCGTGGGAGACCCAGTACTTC. It encodes CATSAGTGSWETQYF.

A few counts support this clone. The chain joins TRBV15 to TRBJ2-7; TRBD1 matches at 7 bases. The CDR3 sequence is 16 residues long. Germline values: CDR1 LNHNV, CDR2 YYDKDF (reference sequence). V lost 3 bases to trimming and J lost 3 bases; unmatched junction nucleotides: 11. Here the CDR3 DNA reads TGTGCCACCAGCAGCACGGCCGGGACAGAGGACTACGAGCAGTACTTC. Translated: CATSSTAGTEDYEQYF.

The J gene is TRBJ2-1, the V gene TRBV12-3 or TRBV12-4; 9 positions match TRBD1. J gave up 8 bases and V 3 bases, and 2 bases lay outside the gene matches. The CDR3 loop spans 13 amino acids. The CDR3 sequence: CASSLDRGDEQFF. CDR3 bases: TGTGCCAGCAGTTTGGACAGGGGCGATGAGCAGTTCTTC.

This clone was seen only a few times. V gene TRBV7-8 combines with J gene TRBJ1-4, with 10 bases identical to TRBD1. CDR3 length: 15 amino acids. Germline V lookup: CDR1 SGHVS, CDR2 FQNEAQ. V lost 6 bases and J lost 4; bases outside the gene matches: 5. CDR3 sequence (DNA): TGTGCCAGCAGGGCCGGGACAGGGGTTAATGAAAAACTGTTTTTT. This codes for CASRAGTGVNEKLFF.

The chain uses TRBV9 and TRBJ2-5, with TRBD2 identical over 11 bases. Per germline, CDR1 SGDLS and CDR2 YYNGEE. V gave up 2 bases and J gave up 5 bases; unmatched junction bases: 11. The CDR3 consists of 17 residues. CDR3 sequence: CASSVGSLAGGRETQYF. CDR3 DNA sequence: TGTGCCAGCAGCGTTGGCTCTCTAGCGGGAGGCAGGGAGACCCAGTACTTC.

The chain has TRBV19 and TRBJ2-7, with D possibly matching TRBD1 (6 bases). Germline V gives CDR1 LNHDA, CDR2 SQIVND (reference sequence). The CDR3 covers 15 residues. Trimming pared 4 bases from V and 3 bases from J, leaving 16 bases between. The chain's CDR3 is CASSSTYGGYYEQYF. DNA of the CDR3: TGTGCCAGTAGTAGCACCTATGGGGGCTACTACGAGCAGTACTTC. Full variable domain (remainder filled in from reference TRBV19 and TRBJ2-7): DGGITQSPKYLFRKEGQNVTLSCEQNLNHDAMYWYRQDPGQGLRLIYYSQIVNDFQKGDIAEGYSVSREKKESFPLTVTSAQKNPTAFYLCASSSTYGGYYEQYFGPGTRLTVT.

V is TRBV6-2 or TRBV6-3 and J is TRBJ2-7; TRBD2 is a possible D gene (6 bases). The CDR3 spans 14 residues. In germline, CDR1 is MNHEY, CDR2 SVGEGT. V was shortened by 2 bases and J by 3 bases, with 11 bases between the two germline ends. In nucleotides, the CDR3 is TGTGCCAGCAGTTACGGGGGGACTGTCTACGAGCAGTACTTC. The encoded protein is CASSYGGTVYEQYF.